A selection of T cell receptor beta chains follows, all from one sample in a study of blood T cell repertoires in COVID-19. TCRdb keeps only in-frame clones here, not all; method: immunoSEQ multiplex PCR. The sample yields 150,000 to 200,000 clones, around four fifths seen once. The sequenced sample consisted of PBMCs or T cells enriched from blood (not recorded which). All receptors come from a man between 65 and 79 years old who had been exposed to COVID-19. CDR3s include the opening cysteine and the closing phenylalanine or tryptophan. The D gene is left open where the match is weak. Clone size appears in some rows only: once, few, many, or a class for an expanded clone.

clone_size: -; v_call: TRBV18; d_call: TRBD1; j_call: TRBJ1-1; cdr3_aa: CASSPDRTMSTEAFF; cdr3_nt: TGTGCCAGCTCGCCGGACAGGACCATGAGCACTGAAGCTTTCTTT
clone_size: few; v_call: TRBV28; d_call: -; j_call: TRBJ2-6; cdr3_aa: CASSSTGTGAGANVLTF; cdr3_nt: TGTGCCAGCAGCTCAACAGGGACCGGCGCTGGGGCCAACGTCCTGACTTTC
clone_size: -; v_call: TRBV7-9; d_call: -; j_call: TRBJ2-2; cdr3_aa: CAGHRDIGELFF; cdr3_nt: TGTGCCGGGCACAGGGATATCGGGGAGCTGTTTTTT
clone_size: -; v_call: TRBV24-1; d_call: -; j_call: TRBJ2-3; cdr3_aa: CATSAGRGITDTQYF; cdr3_nt: TGTGCCACCAGTGCGGGGAGGGGGATCACAGATACGCAGTATTTT
clone_size: -; v_call: TRBV5-1; d_call: -; j_call: TRBJ2-2; cdr3_aa: CASSLAGGPVTGELFF; cdr3_nt: TGCGCCAGCAGCTTGGCCGGGGGTCCGGTCACCGGGGAGCTGTTTTTT
clone_size: -; v_call: TRBV10-1; d_call: -; j_call: TRBJ1-1; cdr3_aa: CASSPGFGGTEAFF; cdr3_nt: TGCGCCAGCAGCCCGGGTTTTGGCGGGACTGAAGCTTTCTTT
clone_size: -; v_call: TRBV11-2; d_call: -; j_call: TRBJ2-7; cdr3_aa: CASSLDRGGEQYF; cdr3_nt: TGTGCCAGCAGCTTAGATCGGGGTGGCGAGCAGTACTTC
clone_size: -; v_call: TRBV18; d_call: TRBD2; j_call: TRBJ2-7; cdr3_aa: CASSPLAGGLDEQYF; cdr3_nt: TGTGCCAGCTCACCACTAGCGGGGGGGCTTGACGAGCAGTACTTC
clone_size: -; v_call: TRBV15; d_call: -; j_call: TRBJ1-6; cdr3_aa: CATSGPDSPLHF; cdr3_nt: TGTGCCACCAGCGGGCCCGATTCACCCCTCCACTTT
clone_size: -; v_call: TRBV28; d_call: -; j_call: TRBJ1-2; cdr3_aa: CASRATGDYGYTF; cdr3_nt: TGTGCCAGCAGGGCGACAGGAGATTATGGCTACACCTTC
clone_size: -; v_call: TRBV9; d_call: TRBD2; j_call: TRBJ2-3; cdr3_aa: CASSPRTSGVADTQYF; cdr3_nt: TGTGCCAGCAGCCCTCGGACTAGCGGGGTAGCAGATACGCAGTATTTT
clone_size: -; v_call: TRBV18; d_call: TRBD1; j_call: TRBJ1-2; cdr3_aa: CASSPTPAGGNNYGYTF; cdr3_nt: TGTGCCAGCTCACCAACCCCGGCAGGGGGAAATAACTATGGCTACACCTTC
clone_size: -; v_call: TRBV7-3; d_call: -; j_call: TRBJ1-4; cdr3_aa: CASSFAQGKTNEKLFF; cdr3_nt: TGTGCCAGCAGCTTTGCCCAGGGGAAAACTAATGAAAAACTGTTTTTT
clone_size: -; v_call: TRBV19; d_call: TRBD2; j_call: TRBJ2-3; cdr3_aa: CASGSGGGTDTQYF; cdr3_nt: TGTGCCAGTGGTTCCGGGGGAGGGACAGATACGCAGTATTTT
clone_size: -; v_call: TRBV7-9; d_call: TRBD2; j_call: TRBJ2-3; cdr3_aa: CASRPGLAGAADTQYF; cdr3_nt: TGTGCCAGCAGACCCGGACTAGCGGGAGCGGCAGATACGCAGTATTTT
clone_size: -; v_call: TRBV3-1/TRBV3-2; d_call: TRBD1; j_call: TRBJ2-7; cdr3_aa: CASSQPRTGVYEQYF; cdr3_nt: TGTGCCAGCAGCCAACCAAGGACAGGGGTTTACGAGCAGTACTTC
clone_size: many; v_call: TRBV7-3; d_call: -; j_call: TRBJ2-2; cdr3_aa: CASSLNTGFTGELFF; cdr3_nt: TGTGCCAGCAGCTTAAATACAGGGTTCACCGGGGAGCTGTTTTTT